This TCR beta chain appears in the sequencing data of a study of cytomegalovirus exposure and HLA in healthy donors. The CDR3 is made up of 16 amino acids. V trimming: 0 bases; J trimming: 3 bases; junction bases outside the gene matches: 6. In germline, CDR1 is LGHNA, CDR2 YSLEER. It was with 60 Vbeta and 13 Jbeta primers that the PCR ran. Clones were read by immunoSEQ multiplex PCR, and TCRdb kept only the in-frame ones, dropping some. Of about 140,000 clones listed, more than 80% are singletons. Material: PBMCs. This TCR was sampled from a woman in her thirties or forties in good health and CMV-seropositive. V usage is TRBV4-3 and J usage is TRBJ2-3; 7 bases are a match to TRBD2. The CDR3 region has the DNA TGCGCCAGCAGCCAAGATCGCGGGGGTGGGACAGATACGCAGTATTTT. Protein: CASSQDRGGGTDTQYF.